This T cell receptor beta chain was sequenced in a study of post-analysis software for immune sequencing data. With regard to this clonotype: Its antigen is unknown.

V gave up 0 bases and J gave up 7 bases, with 21 bases separating them. Looked up from germline, CDR1 is SGHTA and CDR2 is FQGNSA. This CDR3 region has 17 residues. Tagging with unique molecular identifiers was a feature of the TCR beta cDNA libraries. TCRdb itself ran the PCR reads through MiXCR, one entry per CDR3 protein. Of about 820,000 distinct CDR3 sequences in the sample, approximately 57% were seen once. General observations from the study: A handful of TRBV segments, including TRBV5-6, TRBV5-1 and TRBV20-1, were more frequent in patients than controls.

The origin of this receptor is a girl aged 5 to 17 with multiple sclerosis. The V gene is TRBV7-2, the J gene TRBJ2-5; no firm D call. The specimen sequenced was blood. The CDR3 DNA sequence: TGTGCCAGCAGCTTAGCCCTACCGGTCGCCCCCCCTTGGACCCAGTACTTC. It specifies CASSLALPVAPPWTQYF.